This T cell receptor beta chain was profiled in a study of identifying expanded T cells in peripheral blood. Overall study findings and caveats: Differentially abundant clones: 1 to 1.5 between replicates, approximately 16 at roughly 15 days, more than 18 at four.

Trimming stripped 5 bases from V and 1 base from J, with 16 bases between. CDR1 is SGHKS and CDR2 is YYEKEE in the germline V gene (reference sequence). The CDR3 contains 16 residues. Concerning this clone: Its antigen is unidentified.

Healthy donors had no documented immune events, such as infections, while sampled. Repertoires were generated with immunoSEQ multiplex PCR, while TCRdb's copy carries only in-frame clones and drops some. The table lists roughly 75,000 clones, 90% of them singletons. The V gene is TRBV5-5, the J gene TRBJ1-3; maybe TRBD1 (5 bases). The sequencing input was blood. The TCR originated in a person between 18 and 75 years old in good health. The CDR3, as DNA: TGTGCCAGCAGTCCCGCATTGCAGGGTTCTGGAAACACCATATATTTT. Translated: CASSPALQGSGNTIYF.